The sequence of this T cell receptor beta chain was determined in a study of blood T cell repertoires in COVID-19. For the study at large: Sites in the United States, Italy and Spain provided acute and convalescent COVID-19 samples. From T cells, B-cell-depleted T cells, or PBMCs came the material, which was cDNA or gDNA.

Authors' analysis steps: Amplified reference gene primers provided the basis for estimating nucleated cell counts. Sequencing was performed with immunoSEQ multiplex PCR; in TCRdb, only in-frame clones are kept and a portion is missing. V and J calls and clone size are copied from that table; D and trimming were computed from the DNA. The sample records 45,000 or so clones, approximately 86% being singletons. The V gene's germline CDR1 is LGHDT and CDR2 YNNKEL (reference sequence). This CDR3 comprises 15 residues. V was clipped by 3 bases and J by 4 bases, with 16 bases between them. Sequenced: peripheral blood. The V call is TRBV3-1 (or the pseudogene TRBV3-2), the J call TRBJ2-7; D is perhaps TRBD1 (6 bases). This clonotype originated in a man in his forties with active COVID-19. The CDR3 DNA follows: TGTGCCAGCAGCCACCTGGACAGAGATGCGTACGAGCAGTACTTC. It encodes CASSHLDRDAYEQYF.